This T cell receptor beta chain was recovered during a study of naive and memory T cell subsets. Study results and caveats: Possibly reflecting memory cells re-expressing CD45RA, a few larger clonotypes occurred in naive repertoires, especially CD8.

CDR1 is SSHAT and CDR2 is FNYEAQ in the germline V gene (reference sequence). V lost 3 bases and J 5 bases, leaving 13 bases between the germline ends. This CDR3 is 14 amino acids long. Both TRBC1 and TRBC2 were covered by a beta constant-region primer of two equimolar oligonucleotides. The ligated cDNA underwent four PCR rounds using SP2 and nested alpha and beta constant-region primers. TCRdb re-called the UMI-ligation and nested PCR reads with MiXCR, one entry per CDR3 protein. Among around 100,000 distinct CDR3 sequences listed, more than 14% were seen once. About this clonotype: Its specificity is unknown.

The source of this sequence is a human donor in good health. The chain employs TRBV7-7 and TRBJ2-5; D may be TRBD1 (5 bases). The sequenced sample was naive CD8+ T cells from blood. The CDR3 sequence: CASSFSRVGETQYF. CDR3 coding DNA: TGTGCCAGCAGCTTCAGCAGGGTAGGGGAGACCCAGTACTTC.